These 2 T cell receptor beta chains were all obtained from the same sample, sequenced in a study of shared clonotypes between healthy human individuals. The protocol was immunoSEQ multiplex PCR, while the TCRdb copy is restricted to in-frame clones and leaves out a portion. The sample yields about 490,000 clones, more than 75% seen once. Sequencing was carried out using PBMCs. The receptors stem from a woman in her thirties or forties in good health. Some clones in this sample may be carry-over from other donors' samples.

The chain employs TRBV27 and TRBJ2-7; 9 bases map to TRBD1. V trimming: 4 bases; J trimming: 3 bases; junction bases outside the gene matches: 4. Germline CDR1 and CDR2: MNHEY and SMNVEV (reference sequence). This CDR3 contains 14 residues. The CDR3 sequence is CASSYRDRDYEQYF. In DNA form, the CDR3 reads TGTGCCAGCAGTTACCGGGACAGGGACTACGAGCAGTACTTC.

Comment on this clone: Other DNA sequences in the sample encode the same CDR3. The DNA of the CDR3 is TGCAGCGTTGGTCAGGGGACTAATGAAAAACTGTTTTTT. Translated: CSVGQGTNEKLFF. The chain is built from TRBV29-1 and TRBJ1-4, with D possibly matching TRBD1 (6 bases). Germline CDR1 reads SQVTM; CDR2 reads ANQGSEA. The V gene lost 4 bases and the J gene lost 2 bases, with 8 bases spanning the gap. The CDR3 has 13 residues.